These 20 T cell receptor beta chains share one sample of origin, sequenced in a study of cytomegalovirus exposure and HLA in healthy donors. The PCR ran on 60 Vbeta and 13 Jbeta primers. The assay was immunoSEQ multiplex PCR, and TCRdb's table has in-frame clones only and misses some. The sample table includes around 150,000 clones. The specimen sequenced was PBMCs. Receptors were obtained from a woman aged 55-70 years in good health and CMV-seronegative.

The J gene is TRBJ1-1, the V gene TRBV2; D remains unclear. CDR1 is SNHLY, CDR2 FYNNEI, per germline. This CDR3 has 13 amino acids. The ends were cut back, 7 bases at V and 0 bases at J, with 9 bases in the middle. CDR3 residues: CASKRLMNTEAFF. CDR3 nucleotide sequence: TGTGCCAGCAAACGACTGATGAACACTGAAGCTTTCTTT.

The chain has TRBV29-1 and TRBJ2-7; a weak D match, TRBD2 (5 bases). This CDR3 spans 12 amino acids. Germline values: CDR1 SQVTM, CDR2 ANQGSEA. The ends were cut back, 6 bases at V and 4 bases at J, with 13 bases in the middle. The CDR3 coding sequence is TGCAGCGTACTTCTTAGCGTGTACGAGCAGTACTTC. Its protein is CSVLLSVYEQYF.

The gene calls are TRBV18 and TRBJ1-1; a possible D gene is TRBD1 (5 bases). This CDR3 is 14 amino acids long. Germline V gene sequence: CDR1 KGHSH, CDR2 LQKENI. V was clipped by 0 bases and J by 3 bases, with 8 bases between them. The CDR3 sequence: CASSPPGAYTEAFF. CDR3 nucleotide sequence: TGTGCCAGCTCACCACCTGGGGCTTACACTGAAGCTTTCTTT.

This chain joins TRBV4-2 and TRBJ1-3; TRBD1 agrees at 7 bases. Germline trimming cut 4 bases from V and 7 bases from J; bases unmatched to any gene: 7. This CDR3 spans 14 amino acids. Germline assignment: CDR1 LGHNA and CDR2 YNFKEQ. CDR3 coding DNA: TGTGCCAGCAGCCCAAGGAGGGGGCTGAACACCATATATTTT. This codes for CASSPRRGLNTIYF.

The rearrangement uses TRBV6-6 and TRBJ2-5; a possible D gene is TRBD1 (5 bases). This CDR3 contains 13 residues. CDR1 is MNHNY, CDR2 SVGAGI, per germline (reference sequence). V was cut by 2 bases and J by 7 bases, with 11 bases left in between. The CDR3 DNA follows: TGTGCCAGCAGTTACGGTGTCCAGGGGACCCAGTACTTC. It yields the protein CASSYGVQGTQYF.

The V gene is TRBV19, the J gene TRBJ2-1; D is ambiguous. Trimming took off 4 bases at V and 6 bases at J, with 7 bases between the two ends. This CDR3 is 12 amino acids long. Looked up from germline, CDR1 is LNHDA and CDR2 is SQIVND (reference sequence). CDR3 sequence: CASSTRGNEQFF. The CDR3 DNA follows: TGTGCCAGTAGTACCCGAGGCAATGAGCAGTTCTTC. Full variable domain (rest looked up from reference TRBV19 and TRBJ2-1): DGGITQSPKYLFRKEGQNVTLSCEQNLNHDAMYWYRQDPGQGLRLIYYSQIVNDFQKGDIAEGYSVSREKKESFPLTVTSAQKNPTAFYLCASSTRGNEQFFGPGTRLTVL.

J is TRBJ1-1 and V is TRBV10-1; tentatively, D is TRBD1 (6 bases). Trimming shortened V by 0 bases and J by 1 base, and 9 bases separated the two germline ends. CDR1 WNHNN and CDR2 SYGVQD come from the germline V gene (reference sequence). The CDR3 spans 15 residues. The CDR3 loop reads CASSESGAQNTEAFF. CDR3 sequence (DNA): TGCGCCAGCAGTGAGTCGGGGGCACAGAACACTGAAGCTTTCTTT.

The chain employs TRBV7-2 and TRBJ2-7, with 9 bases that match TRBD1. Per germline, CDR1 SGHTA and CDR2 FQGNSA. The J segment lost 3 bases and the V segment lost 1 base, leaving 4 bases of the junction unmatched. The CDR3 has 15 residues. The CDR3 loop reads CASSLGGTGYYEQYF. CDR3 bases: TGTGCCAGCAGCTTAGGCGGGACAGGGTACTACGAGCAGTACTTC.

The chain carries TRBV10-3 and TRBJ2-3; D gene uncertain. V lost 0 bases, J lost 2 bases, and 18 bases lay in between. The CDR3 runs to 18 residues. CDR1 and CDR2 from the germline V gene are ENHRY and SYGVKD. CDR3 loop: CAISESRFPAGDTDTQYF. Written as DNA, the CDR3 is TGTGCCATCAGTGAGTCTAGGTTTCCGGCTGGAGACACAGATACGCAGTATTTT.

This chain uses TRBV11-1 with TRBJ1-1; D gene unclear. The CDR3 consists of 13 residues. V was trimmed by 5 bases and J by 4 bases, leaving 11 bases between them. Germline V gene data show CDR1 as SGHAT and CDR2 as FQDESV (reference sequence). The CDR3 nucleotides are TGTGCCAGCAGCCGGACGGAGGGCACTGAAGCTTTCTTT. It is translated as CASSRTEGTEAFF.

The rearrangement uses TRBV7-9 and TRBJ1-6; D is perhaps TRBD1 (5 bases). The CDR3 has 18 residues. The V and J ends lost 6 bases and 0 bases respectively, with 18 bases between them. Germline CDR1 reads SEHNR; CDR2 reads FQNEAQ (reference sequence). CDR3: CASSSNPRAYSYNSPLHF. The CDR3 nucleotides read TGTGCCAGCAGTTCCAACCCCAGGGCATACTCCTATAATTCACCCCTCCACTTT.

The J gene is TRBJ2-1, the V gene TRBV7-2; 11 bases align to TRBD2. The CDR3 is 15 residues long. Losses at the gene ends were 4 bases for V and 5 bases for J; bases not matched to a gene: 4. The germline CDR1 and CDR2 sequences are SGHTA and FQGNSA. The chain's CDR3 is CASSWGLAVDNEQFF. DNA of the CDR3: TGTGCCAGCAGCTGGGGACTAGCGGTTGACAATGAGCAGTTCTTC.

The gene calls are TRBV14 and TRBJ1-2; 9 bases map to TRBD1. J lost 2 bases, V lost 4 bases, and 5 bases had no gene match. Germline V gene lookup returns CDR1 SGHDN and CDR2 FVKESK. This CDR3 contains 15 residues. CDR3 nucleotides: TGTGCCAGCAGCCTTTCCGGGACAGGGAACTATGGCTACACCTTC. It is translated as CASSLSGTGNYGYTF.

V and J are TRBV7-3 and TRBJ1-2, with D uncertain. V shed 4 bases and J shed 8 bases, with 14 bases lying between them. The V gene's germline CDR1 is SGHTA and CDR2 FQGTGA. This CDR3 comprises 13 residues. The CDR3 coding sequence is TGTGCCAGCAGCTCCGGGGTCCTCGGGGGCTACACCTTC. Protein: CASSSGVLGGYTF. Full variable domain (outside the CDR3, taken from reference TRBV7-3 and TRBJ1-2): GAGVSQTPSNKVTEKGKYVELRCDPISGHTALYWYRQSLGQGPEFLIYFQGTGAADDSGLPNDRFFAVRPEGSVSTLKIQRTERGDSAVYLCASSSGVLGGYTFGSGTRLTVV.

The chain recombines TRBV29-1 with TRBJ2-3; TRBD2 matches 9 bases. After removal of 5 bases from V and 0 bases from J, the junction contained 9 bases not matched to a gene. The CDR3 has 16 residues. The germline CDR1 and CDR2 sequences are SQVTM and ANQGSEA. The CDR3 is CSVRGLAKISTDTQYF. The DNA for the CDR3 is TGCAGCGTTAGAGGACTAGCGAAAATAAGCACAGATACGCAGTATTTT.

The V call is TRBV21-1, the J call TRBJ1-4. TRBV21-1 is tagged as a pseudogene. CDR3 length equals 16 residues. In DNA, the CDR3 is TGTGCCAGCAGCAAAGCCCCTAAAGGTACGGGTGAAAAACTGTTTTTT. Translated: CASSKAPKGTGEKLFF.

This rearrangement joins TRBV7-2 to TRBJ1-2; D is ambiguous. The ends were cut back, 5 bases at V and 0 bases at J, with 7 bases in the middle. Per germline, CDR1 SGHTA and CDR2 FQGNSA. The CDR3 is 13 amino acids. The CDR3 sequence is CASSPIPNYGYTF. CDR3 sequence (DNA): TGTGCCAGCAGCCCTATCCCTAACTATGGCTACACCTTC.

The gene calls are TRBV7-9 and TRBJ2-1; 8 bases agree with TRBD1. The V gene end was trimmed by 5 bases and the J gene end by 6 bases; junction bases not matched to a gene: 3. The CDR3 contains 13 residues. The germline V gene encodes CDR1 SEHNR and CDR2 FQNEAQ (reference sequence). DNA of the CDR3: TGTGCCAGCAGCACCGGGACAGGCAATGAGCAGTTCTTC. Translating gives CASSTGTGNEQFF.

V is TRBV11-2 and J is TRBJ2-1; 11 nucleotides agree with TRBD2. J gave up 1 base and V 2 bases, and 4 bases lay outside the gene matches. The CDR3 extends over 17 amino acids. Looked up from germline, CDR1 is SGHAT and CDR2 is FQNNGV. CDR3 loop: CASSLILAGGSYNEQFF. CDR3 DNA: TGTGCCAGCAGCTTAATCTTAGCGGGAGGGTCCTACAATGAGCAGTTCTTC.

This chain uses TRBV7-9 with TRBJ1-1; 8 positions match TRBD1. The trim removed 8 bases at V and 7 bases at J, leaving 6 bases unmatched. From germline, CDR1 is SEHNR and CDR2 FQNEAQ (reference sequence). The CDR3 runs to 12 residues. The CDR3: CASGDRRLEAFF. CDR3 nucleotide sequence: TGTGCCAGCGGGGACAGGCGCCTTGAAGCTTTCTTT.